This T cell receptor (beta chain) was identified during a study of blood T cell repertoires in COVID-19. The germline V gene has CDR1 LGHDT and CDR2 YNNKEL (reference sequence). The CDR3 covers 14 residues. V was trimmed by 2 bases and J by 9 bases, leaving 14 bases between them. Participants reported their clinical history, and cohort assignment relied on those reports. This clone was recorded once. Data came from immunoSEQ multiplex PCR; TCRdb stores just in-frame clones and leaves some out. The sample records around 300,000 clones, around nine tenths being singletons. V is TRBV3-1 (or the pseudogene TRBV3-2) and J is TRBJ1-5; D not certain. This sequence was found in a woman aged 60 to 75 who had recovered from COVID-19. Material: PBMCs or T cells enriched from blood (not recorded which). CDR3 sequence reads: CASSQMPEGAPQHF. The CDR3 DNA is TGTGCCAGCAGCCAAATGCCGGAGGGCGCGCCCCAGCATTTT.